This passage covers 27 T cell receptor beta chains from one sample sequenced in a study of OX40 agonist ivuxolimab in advanced cancers. Assay used: immunoSEQ multiplex PCR; TCRdb lists only in-frame clones, some missing. The repertoire holds about 50,000 clones, with roughly 91% as singletons. The sample consisted of CD4+ or CD8+ T cells sorted from blood, taken in a trial of the OX40 agonist ivuxolimab. Source of these receptors: an adult with an advanced solid tumor such as melanoma, head and neck, liver or kidney cancer.

This clone was seen just once. The V and J genes are TRBV29-1 and TRBJ2-3, with TRBD2 matching over 15 bases. The V gene end was trimmed by 6 bases and the J gene end by 4 bases; junction bases not matched to a gene: 8. Looked up from germline, CDR1 is SQVTM and CDR2 is ANQGSEA. The CDR3 covers 16 residues. Written as DNA, the CDR3 is TGCAGCGTCCCGGGACTAGCGGGAGGTGGGGCAGATACGCAGTATTTT. Translated: CSVPGLAGGGADTQYF.

This chain uses TRBV13 with TRBJ2-3; TRBD2 aligns across 11 bases. Germline values: CDR1 PRHDT, CDR2 FYEKMQ (reference sequence). This CDR3 is built from 13 residues. The ends lost 5 bases at V and 5 bases at J; junction bases unmatched: 0. Written as DNA, the CDR3 is TGTGCCAGCAGCGGACTAGCGGGAGATACGCAGTATTTT. This gives the protein CASSGLAGDTQYF.

This sequence joins TRBV28 and TRBJ1-5, with D possibly TRBD1 on 5 matching bases. This CDR3 comprises 15 residues. The germline V gene encodes CDR1 MDHEN and CDR2 SYDVKM. The V gene lost 5 bases and the J gene lost 4 bases, with 15 bases spanning the gap. The CDR3 nucleotides are TGTGCCAGCAGTACAGTCAGAAGGGGAAATCAGCCCCAGCATTTT. It yields the protein CASSTVRRGNQPQHF.

This clone showed up just once. The chain employs TRBV29-1 and TRBJ2-1, with D tentatively TRBD2 (6 bases). Per the germline V gene, CDR1 is SQVTM and CDR2 is ANQGSEA. V shed 4 bases and J shed 4 bases, with 8 bases lying between them. The CDR3 consists of 12 residues. CDR3 loop: CSVGAGYNEQFF. DNA of the CDR3: TGCAGCGTTGGGGCGGGGTACAATGAGCAGTTCTTC.

The rearrangement uses TRBV9 and TRBJ2-7; TRBD1 matches 7 bases. The V gene end was trimmed by 3 bases and the J gene end by 2 bases; junction bases not matched to a gene: 8. Germline loops: CDR1 SGDLS, CDR2 YYNGEE. The CDR3 spans 15 residues. CDR3 amino acids: CASSEGGAPTYEQYF. CDR3 in DNA: TGTGCCAGCAGCGAAGGGGGCGCACCGACCTACGAGCAGTACTTC.

V and J are TRBV11-2 and TRBJ2-7; D ambiguous. The CDR3 covers 14 residues. Germline V gene lookup returns CDR1 SGHAT and CDR2 FQNNGV. Trimming stripped 5 bases from V and 3 bases from J, with 14 bases between. The CDR3 coding sequence is TGTGCCAGCAGCCCCCGGACCAAATTCTACGAGCAGTACTTC. Its protein product is CASSPRTKFYEQYF.

The chain is built from TRBV7-9 and TRBJ1-5; D remains unclear. This CDR3 spans 14 amino acids. The V and J ends lost 5 bases and 0 bases respectively, with 8 bases between them. The germline V gene encodes CDR1 SEHNR and CDR2 FQNEAQ (reference sequence). This CDR3 is CASSTPGSNQPQHF. The CDR3 DNA is TGTGCCAGCAGCACGCCAGGTAGCAATCAGCCCCAGCATTTT.

With respect to this clone: Compared with germline, one end of the junction differs, possibly owing to a read error. The gene calls are TRBV7-9 and TRBJ1-5, with no clear D. This CDR3 has 12 amino acids. From germline, CDR1 is SEHNR and CDR2 FQNEAQ (reference sequence). Here the CDR3 reads CASSLTNRPQHF. CDR3 sequence (DNA): TGTGCCAGCAGCTTAACTAATCGGCCCCAGCATTTT.

The chain is built from TRBV9 and TRBJ2-1; the D is unclear. V shed 0 bases and J shed 6 bases, with 16 bases lying between them. Germline lookup yields CDR1 SGDLS and CDR2 YYNGEE. The CDR3 consists of 16 residues. CDR3 DNA sequence: TGTGCCAGCAGCGTAGATGGGCCCCAGACCGGCAATGAGCAGTTCTTC. Its protein is CASSVDGPQTGNEQFF.

V is TRBV25-1 and J is TRBJ1-1; D unclear. CDR1 is MGHDK, CDR2 SYGVNS, per germline. The CDR3 runs to 12 residues. V was cut by 3 bases and J by 3 bases, with 5 bases left in between. In DNA form, the CDR3 reads TGTGCCAGCAGTGAGGGATACACTGAAGCTTTCTTT. It specifies CASSEGYTEAFF.

The V call is TRBV11-2, the J call TRBJ2-7; D is unclear. The germline CDR1 and CDR2 sequences are SGHAT and FQNNGV. The CDR3 is made up of 12 amino acids. V was pared by 1 base and J by 7 bases, with 8 bases between. The CDR3 protein is CASSLVFREQYF. CDR3 DNA: TGTGCCAGCAGCTTAGTGTTCCGTGAGCAGTACTTC. The whole variable domain, filled in from reference TRBV11-2 and TRBJ2-7, reads EAGVAQSPRYKIIEKRQSVAFWCNPISGHATLYWYQQILGQGPKLLIQFQNNGVVDDSQLPKDRFSAERLKGVDSTLKIQPAKLEDSAVYLCASSLVFREQYFGPGTRLTVT.

This sequence joins TRBV6-6 and TRBJ2-7; D may be TRBD1 (6 bases). Germline assignment: CDR1 MNHNY and CDR2 SVGAGI (reference sequence). V was cut by 11 bases and J by 3 bases, with 17 bases left in between. This CDR3 is built from 13 residues. CDR3 protein: CAHGQSVDYEQYF. In DNA form, the CDR3 reads TGTGCCCATGGACAGTCGGTTGACTACGAGCAGTACTTC.

The chain recombines TRBV19 with TRBJ1-5, with no clear D. The V end lost 7 bases, the J end lost 5 bases, and 18 bases lay between the germline ends. This CDR3 region has 15 residues. Germline values: CDR1 LNHDA, CDR2 SQIVND (reference sequence). CDR3 bases: TGTGCCAGTAAAACGTACGAGGAGTTGCATCAGCCCCAGCATTTT. Amino acids: CASKTYEELHQPQHF.

The V gene is TRBV4-3, the J gene TRBJ1-1; D is unclear. Deletions cut 1 base from V and 5 bases from J, with 17 bases between. This CDR3 has 16 amino acids. Per the germline V gene, CDR1 is LGHNA and CDR2 is YSLEER. This CDR3 reads CASSQAPDLSWTEAFF. The CDR3 region has the DNA TGCGCCAGCAGCCAAGCCCCGGACCTCTCATGGACTGAAGCTTTCTTT.

The rearrangement links TRBV4-1 to TRBJ2-3; D gene ambiguous. This CDR3 has 14 residues. Between the trimmed V and J ends, which lost 0 bases and 6 bases, there was a span of 10 bases. CDR1 and CDR2 from the germline V gene are MGHRA and YSYEKL. DNA for the CDR3: TGCGCCAGCAGCCAAGAAAAGCCGTGGGATACGCAGTATTTT. Encoded protein: CASSQEKPWDTQYF.

The genes are TRBV28 and TRBJ2-2, with D perhaps being TRBD1 or TRBD2 (5 bases each). CDR1 is MDHEN, CDR2 SYDVKM, per germline. Deletions cut 1 base from V and 1 base from J, with 13 bases between. The CDR3 extends over 17 amino acids. The CDR3 sequence is CASSLSTGTVNTGELFF. The CDR3 DNA follows: TGTGCCAGCAGTTTATCAACCGGGACCGTGAACACCGGGGAGCTGTTTTTT.

The CDR3 bases are TGTGCCAGCAGTTTCCGGGGTCTCAATGAGCAGTTCTTC. The encoded protein is CASSFRGLNEQFF. The J gene is TRBJ2-1, the V gene TRBV27; D may be TRBD2 (5 bases). V was shortened by 3 bases and J by 6 bases, with 9 bases between the two germline ends. CDR1 and CDR2 (germline): MNHEY, SMNVEV (reference sequence). This CDR3 spans 13 amino acids.

The V gene is TRBV28, the J gene TRBJ1-1; D remains ambiguous. The germline CDR1 and CDR2 sequences are MDHEN and SYDVKM. CDR3 length equals 11 residues. Trimming left V 0 bases short and J 8 bases short, with 4 bases between. CDR3 sequence reads: CASSLWAEAFF. In nucleotides, the CDR3 is TGTGCCAGCAGTTTATGGGCCGAAGCTTTCTTT.

This clone was seen a single time. This rearrangement joins TRBV7-9 to TRBJ1-3; D is undetermined. The CDR3 is 14 amino acids. Germline CDR1 and CDR2: SEHNR and FQNEAQ (reference sequence). Deletions cut 4 bases from V and 0 bases from J, with 7 bases between. The CDR3, as DNA: TGTGCCAGCAGCTCAGGCTTCTCTGGAAACACCATATATTTT. Amino acid sequence: CASSSGFSGNTIYF.

V and J are TRBV19 and TRBJ2-1; 7 bases line up with TRBD1. The V gene end was trimmed by 9 bases and the J gene end by 0 bases; junction bases not matched to a gene: 8. The CDR3 extends over 15 amino acids. CDR1 and CDR2 from the germline V gene are LNHDA and SQIVND (reference sequence). In DNA, the CDR3 is TGTGCCAGCACCCCCAGGGACAGCTCCTACAATGAGCAGTTCTTC. Its protein product is CASTPRDSSYNEQFF.

J is TRBJ2-7 and V is TRBV9, with a possible D match to TRBD2 (6 bases). This CDR3 region has 12 residues. Looked up from germline, CDR1 is SGDLS and CDR2 is YYNGEE. Deletions cut 4 bases from V and 7 bases from J, with 12 bases between. CDR3 protein: CASSLPGGEQYF. The CDR3 DNA sequence: TGTGCCAGCAGCCTGCCTGGGGGGGAGCAGTACTTC.

This chain uses TRBV7-6 with TRBJ2-2; 12 nucleotides match TRBD2. V gave up 3 bases and J gave up 4 bases; unmatched junction bases: 15. This CDR3 spans 20 amino acids. Germline assignment: CDR1 SGHVS and CDR2 FNYEAQ. DNA for the CDR3: TGTGCCAGCAGCTTCAACCCGGGACTAGCGGGTTTGGGGTCCACCGGGGAGCTGTTTTTT. Translation: CASSFNPGLAGLGSTGELFF.

The V gene is TRBV4-3, the J gene TRBJ2-3; weak D call: TRBD1 (7 bases). V was cut by 0 bases and J by 2 bases, with 18 bases left in between. Per the germline V gene, CDR1 is LGHNA and CDR2 is YSLEER. This CDR3 has 18 amino acids. The DNA of the CDR3 is TGCGCCAGCAGCCAAGATCGAGCCAGGGGGAGGCTCACAGATACGCAGTATTTT. It specifies CASSQDRARGRLTDTQYF.

This chain joins TRBV4-3 and TRBJ1-1; D gene uncertain. The length of the CDR3 is 15 residues. With 0 bases removed from V and 3 bases from J, the gap between germline ends came to 11 bases. The germline gives CDR1 LGHNA, CDR2 YSLEER. CDR3 region: CASSQEFPRDTEAFF. The CDR3 nucleotides are TGCGCCAGCAGCCAAGAATTCCCGAGGGACACTGAAGCTTTCTTT.

This clone was counted a few times. V usage is TRBV19 and J usage is TRBJ2-1; possibly TRBD1 for D (5 bases). V was cut by 3 bases and J by 8 bases, with 23 bases left in between. This CDR3 region has 17 residues. The germline CDR1 and CDR2 sequences are LNHDA and SQIVND (reference sequence). The CDR3 nucleotides read TGTGCCAGTAGTATCCCCCCCCGCAGGGAATGGACCGATGAGCAGTTCTTC. This gives the protein CASSIPPRREWTDEQFF.

The chain carries TRBV9 and TRBJ2-2, with 7 bases matching TRBD2. Germline CDR1 SGDLS, CDR2 YYNGEE. Trimming at V came to 6 bases and at J to 4 bases, leaving 9 bases not matched to a gene. This CDR3 is built from 15 residues. Written as DNA, the CDR3 is TGTGCCAGCAACCTATGGGAGGGGAGCACCGGGGAGCTGTTTTTT. As protein: CASNLWEGSTGELFF.

This rearrangement joins TRBV9 to TRBJ2-1; no clear D gene. Germline CDR1 and CDR2: SGDLS and YYNGEE. Trimming took off 2 bases at V and 6 bases at J, with 15 bases between the two ends. This CDR3 has 15 residues. CDR3 nucleotides: TGTGCCAGCAGCGTTGATAGGGCGCCGGGCAATGAGCAGTTCTTC. This translates into CASSVDRAPGNEQFF.